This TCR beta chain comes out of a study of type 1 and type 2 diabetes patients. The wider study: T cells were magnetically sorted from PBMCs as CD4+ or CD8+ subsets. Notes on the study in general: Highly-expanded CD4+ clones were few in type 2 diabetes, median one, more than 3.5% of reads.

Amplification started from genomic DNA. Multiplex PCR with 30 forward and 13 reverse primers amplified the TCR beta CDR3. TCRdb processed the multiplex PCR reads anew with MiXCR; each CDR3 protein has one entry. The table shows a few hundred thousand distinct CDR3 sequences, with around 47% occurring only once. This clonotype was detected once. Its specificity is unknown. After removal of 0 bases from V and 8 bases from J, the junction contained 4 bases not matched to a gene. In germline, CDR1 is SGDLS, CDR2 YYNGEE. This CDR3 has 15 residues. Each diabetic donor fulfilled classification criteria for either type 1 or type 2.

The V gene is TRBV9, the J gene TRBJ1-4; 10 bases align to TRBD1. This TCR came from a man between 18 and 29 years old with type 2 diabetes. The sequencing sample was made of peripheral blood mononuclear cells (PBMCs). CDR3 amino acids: CASSVEDRGSEKLFF. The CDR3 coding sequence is TGTGCCAGCAGCGTAGAGGACAGGGGGTCAGAAAAACTGTTTTTT.